Following are 24 T cell receptor beta chains from one sample sequenced in a study of T cell repertoires in cytomegalovirus infection. These receptors' antigens are unknown. TCRdb recomputed calls from the reads with MiXCR, one row per CDR3 protein. In the table there are approximately 910,000 distinct CDR3 sequences, roughly a third of which are singletons. The material was cultured CD8+ T cells from PBMCs, obtained from culture after CMV antigen stimulation. All receptors come from a human donor in good health (CMV status not recorded). Some clones in this sample may be carry-over from other donors' samples.

V usage is TRBV6-4 and J usage is TRBJ1-1, with D possibly being TRBD1 (5 bases). Trimming removed 7 bases from V and 5 bases from J, with 20 bases in between. The CDR3 consists of 15 residues. Per germline, CDR1 MRHNA and CDR2 SNTAGT. This CDR3 reads CASTGLQVRWTEAFF. In DNA, the CDR3 is TGTGCCAGCACCGGATTACAGGTCAGATGGACTGAAGCTTTCTTT.

The table lists this clonotype with many counts. The rearrangement uses TRBV19 and TRBJ2-1, with no clear D. V lost 1 base and J 0 bases, leaving 4 bases between the germline ends. Germline CDR1 and CDR2: LNHDA and SQIVND (reference sequence). The CDR3 is 14 residues long. Written as DNA, the CDR3 is TGTGCCAGTAGTATAGGGAGCTCCTACAATGAGCAGTTCTTC. This gives the protein CASSIGSSYNEQFF.

The chain employs TRBV5-1 and TRBJ1-1; D ambiguous. Germline loops: CDR1 SGHRS, CDR2 YFSETQ. The V gene lost 4 bases and the J gene lost 6 bases, with 7 bases spanning the gap. CDR3 length: 11 residues. CDR3 nucleotide sequence: TGCGCCAGCAGCCGTCCCCCTGAAGCTTTCTTT. This gives the protein CASSRPPEAFF.

In its sample, this clonotype was seen many times. The chain combines TRBV7-2 with TRBJ2-1; D may be TRBD1 (5 bases). The germline V gene has CDR1 SGHTA and CDR2 FQGNSA. The V end lost 5 bases, the J end lost 10 bases, and 15 bases lay between the germline ends. There are 13 residues in the CDR3. The CDR3, as DNA: TGTGCCAGCAGCCCAGGTCGGCGGACAGAGCAGTTCTTC. This codes for CASSPGRRTEQFF.

This clonotype was observed many times. This sequence joins TRBV7-2 and TRBJ1-5; D uncertain. V was trimmed by 3 bases and J by 8 bases, leaving 17 bases between them. Germline CDR1 and CDR2: SGHTA and FQGNSA. The CDR3 sequence is 15 residues long. The CDR3 bases are TGTGCCAGCAGCTTTGACTCCCGGAGGGAAGAGCCCCAGCATTTT. Residues: CASSFDSRREEPQHF.

The chain has TRBV18 and TRBJ1-2; D remains unclear. The germline V gene encodes CDR1 KGHSH and CDR2 LQKENI. With 3 bases removed from V and 1 base from J, the gap between germline ends came to 12 bases. The CDR3 runs 15 residues. In nucleotides, the CDR3 is TGTGCCAGCTCACCGAAGGCAGACTATAACTATGGCTACACCTTC. It codes for CASSPKADYNYGYTF.

At least ten counts were recorded for this clonotype. This rearrangement joins TRBV7-6 to TRBJ2-3; TRBD1 aligns across 7 bases. Germline V CDR1 and CDR2: SGHVS, FNYEAQ. After removal of 5 bases from V and 0 bases from J, the junction contained 5 bases not matched to a gene. The CDR3 runs 15 residues. CDR3 sequence reads: CASSTGQESTDTQYF. In DNA, the CDR3 is TGTGCCAGCAGCACTGGACAGGAAAGCACAGATACGCAGTATTTT.

The sample holds many counts of this clonotype. CDR3 residues: CASSLPGFGVGELFF. Written as DNA, the CDR3 is TGTGCCAGCAGCTTACCTGGTTTTGGCGTCGGGGAGCTGTTTTTT. The V and J genes are TRBV7-2 and TRBJ2-2, with D unresolved. With 2 bases removed from V and 7 bases from J, the gap between germline ends came to 14 bases. The CDR3 length is 15 residues. Germline V gives CDR1 SGHTA, CDR2 FQGNSA.

This clonotype was counted a few times. The chain has TRBV27 and TRBJ2-3; D tentatively fits TRBD1 or TRBD2 (5 bases each). CDR1 is MNHEY, CDR2 SMNVEV, per germline (reference sequence). The CDR3 sequence is 14 residues long. V was pared by 0 bases and J by 6 bases, with 10 bases between. CDR3 sequence reads: CASSLSGVLDTQYF. The CDR3 DNA follows: TGTGCCAGCAGTTTATCGGGGGTCCTCGATACGCAGTATTTT.

This clonotype was seen more than once but under ten times. The chain has TRBV4-1 and TRBJ2-3, with TRBD1 matching over 12 bases. CDR1 MGHRA and CDR2 YSYEKL come from the germline V gene. This CDR3 spans 17 amino acids. V shed 4 bases, J shed 4 bases, and the junction held 9 bases outside the gene matches. The CDR3 protein is CASSPSRDRGQSDTQYF. The CDR3 nucleotides read TGCGCCAGCAGCCCCTCTCGGGACAGGGGGCAGTCAGATACGCAGTATTTT.

This clonotype was seen more than once but under ten times. The chain couples TRBV12-3 or TRBV12-4 to TRBJ2-1; no firm D call. With 6 bases removed from V and 10 bases from J, the gap between germline ends came to 10 bases. The CDR3 consists of 11 residues. CDR3 residues: CASRLTAEQFF. The CDR3 DNA reads as TGTGCCAGCAGGCTGACGGCGGAGCAGTTCTTC.

This clonotype has more than one count but fewer than ten. The rearrangement uses TRBV7-9 and TRBJ2-2; D remains unclear. Per the germline V gene, CDR1 is SEHNR and CDR2 is FQNEAQ (reference sequence). This CDR3 spans 15 amino acids. V lost 2 bases and J 0 bases, leaving 7 bases between the germline ends. CDR3: CASSLQSTNTGELFF. The CDR3 bases are TGTGCCAGCAGCTTACAGTCTACGAACACCGGGGAGCTGTTTTTT.

This clonotype turned up a few times. J is TRBJ1-5 and V is TRBV6-5; D is possibly TRBD1 (5 bases). The CDR3 covers 14 residues. Germline CDR1 and CDR2: MNHEY and SVGAGI. V lost 0 bases, J lost 6 bases, and 9 bases lay in between. This CDR3 reads CASSYSGEGQPQHF. The CDR3 DNA reads TGTGCCAGCAGTTACTCGGGGGAGGGTCAGCCCCAGCATTTT.

This clonotype showed up many times. J is TRBJ1-1 and V is TRBV7-2; no clear D gene. Trimming removed 5 bases from V and 2 bases from J, with 24 bases in between. This CDR3 comprises 18 residues. Germline loops: CDR1 SGHTA, CDR2 FQGNSA. In nucleotides, the CDR3 is TGTGCCAGCAGCCCCCGTGGCGGGCCCTCAGAAGGTAACACTGAAGCTTTCTTT. Translation gives CASSPRGGPSEGNTEAFF.

The V call is TRBV7-9, the J call TRBJ2-1, with D maybe TRBD1 (5 bases). V lost 3 bases, J lost 5 bases, and 11 bases lay in between. CDR1 is SEHNR and CDR2 is FQNEAQ in the germline V gene (reference sequence). This CDR3 region has 14 residues. In DNA, the CDR3 is TGTGCCAGCAGCTTTAACAGGCAAAACAATGAGCAGTTCTTC. Translation gives CASSFNRQNNEQFF.

This clonotype was detected a few times. The chain uses TRBV12-5 and TRBJ2-2, with TRBD1 matching over 8 bases. There are 16 residues in the CDR3. Per the germline V gene, CDR1 is LGHNT and CDR2 is FRNRAP. J lost 3 bases, V lost 3 bases, and 6 bases had no gene match. The CDR3 nucleotides read TGTGCTAGTGGTTTCTTGACAGGGGCGGACACCGGGGAGCTGTTTTTT. This codes for CASGFLTGADTGELFF.

A single count supports this clonotype. This sequence joins TRBV12-3 or TRBV12-4 and TRBJ2-3; D gene uncertain. This CDR3 has 14 residues. The germline V and J ends were trimmed by 5 bases and 0 bases, with 9 bases remaining between them. The CDR3 nucleotides read TGTGCCAGCAGTCTCATATCCAGCACAGATACGCAGTATTTT. Its protein product is CASSLISSTDTQYF.

This rearrangement joins TRBV4-3 to TRBJ1-1; D might be TRBD1 (5 bases). Germline CDR1 and CDR2: LGHNA and YSLEER. There are 14 residues in the CDR3. With 0 bases removed from V and 11 bases from J, the gap between germline ends came to 16 bases. Here the CDR3 DNA reads TGCGCCAGCAGCCAAGATGGGACGATCAATTTTGCTTTCTTT. This encodes CASSQDGTINFAFF.

This clonotype turned up a few times. This chain links TRBV12-3 or TRBV12-4 with TRBJ1-2; weak D call: TRBD1 (5 bases). Deletions cut 2 bases from V and 7 bases from J, with 8 bases between. The CDR3 contains 12 residues. The CDR3 loop is CASSLIGVGYTF. Written as DNA, the CDR3 is TGTGCCAGCAGTTTAATAGGGGTTGGCTACACCTTC.

In the case of this clonotype: Mismatch with germline at one junction end may stem from a read error. The rearrangement joins TRBV7-7 to TRBJ2-5, with D unresolved. Germline V lookup: CDR1 SSHAT, CDR2 FNYEAQ (reference sequence). The CDR3 length is 14 residues. The CDR3 here is CASSLTGVEETQYF. The CDR3 nucleotides read TGTGCTAGCAGCTTAACTGGAGTTGAAGAGACCCAGTACTTC. Full variable domain (outside the CDR3, taken from reference TRBV7-7 and TRBJ2-5): GAGVSQSPRYKVTKRGQDVTLRCDPISSHATLYWYQQALGQGPEFLTYFNYEAQPDKSGLPSDRFSAERPEGSISTLTIQRTEQRDSAMYRCASSLTGVEETQYFGPGTRLLVL.

The V and J genes are TRBV10-3 and TRBJ1-3; D is undetermined. In germline, CDR1 is ENHRY, CDR2 SYGVKD. The CDR3 has 16 residues. Here the CDR3 reads CAKRVWSYPSGNTIYF. The CDR3, as DNA: TGTGCTAAACGAGTCTGGAGCTACCCATCTGGAAACACCATATATTTT.

V is TRBV2 and J is TRBJ1-4; D is perhaps TRBD1 (5 bases). Trimming stripped 3 bases from V and 7 bases from J, with 12 bases between. The CDR3 totals 14 residues. Germline CDR1 is SNHLY and CDR2 is FYNNEI. CDR3 amino acids: CASSDIGDGEKLFF. The CDR3 bases are TGTGCCAGCAGTGATATAGGGGACGGTGAAAAACTGTTTTTT.

The V gene is TRBV6-4, the J gene TRBJ1-2; 7 bases map to TRBD1. The ends lost 2 bases at V and 8 bases at J; junction bases unmatched: 5. In germline, CDR1 is MRHNA, CDR2 SNTAGT. CDR3 length equals 13 residues. CDR3 nucleotides: TGTGCCAGCAGTGACCCCACAGGGGAAGGCTACACCTTC. The encoded protein is CASSDPTGEGYTF.

The chain has TRBV29-1 and TRBJ1-2; the D gene is possibly TRBD1 (6 bases). The CDR3 has 13 residues. The V end was cut by 1 base, the J end by 6 bases, with 12 bases between. CDR1 SQVTM and CDR2 ANQGSEA come from the germline V gene. CDR3 bases: TGCAGCGTTGAAGTTGGAACAGGGAATGGCTACACCTTC. Protein product: CSVEVGTGNGYTF.